The 11 T cell receptor beta chains below all came from one sample that was sequenced in a study of human T cells and chemical hapten exposure. Via MiXCR, TCRdb re-called the RACE reads, giving one row per CDR3 protein. The top ten clones hold 0.9% to 1.5% of a sample with about 250,000 distinct CDR3 sequences, roughly 7.7% of them seen once. Documented time point: pre-sensitization, week 0. Treatment noted: therapeutic diphenylcyclopropenone sensitization with weekly scalp DPC. The sample consisted of whole blood, taken in connection with sensitization to the hapten diphenylcyclopropenone (DPC). Every receptor here comes from a man aged 18 to 30 with alopecia areata. Some clones in this sample may be carry-over from other donors' samples.

This clonotype was seen at least ten times. The rearrangement links TRBV7-2 to TRBJ1-1, with 9 bases aligning to TRBD1. The trim removed 6 bases at V and 0 bases at J, leaving 5 bases unmatched. This CDR3 has 15 residues. Germline V CDR1 and CDR2: SGHTA, FQGNSA. Here the CDR3 DNA reads TGTGCCAGCAGAAGGACAGGGGCCATGAACACTGAAGCTTTCTTT. Translated, it gives CASRRTGAMNTEAFF.

This clonotype has a handful of counts. The J gene is TRBJ2-7, the V gene TRBV6-5, with 8 positions matching TRBD2. J gave up 6 bases and V 10 bases, and 11 bases lay outside the gene matches. The CDR3 sequence is 13 residues long. Germline values: CDR1 MNHEY, CDR2 SVGAGI. CDR3 in DNA: TGTGCCAAGGCCGGGACTAGTCCCGTCGAGCAGTACGTC. It yields the protein CAKAGTSPVEQYV.

The CDR3 spells CASSFTGSAEAFF. Written as DNA, the CDR3 is TGTGCCAGCAGCTTCACGGGGTCAGCTGAAGCTTTCTTT. The rearrangement links TRBV7-3 to TRBJ1-1, with D unclear. Germline CDR1 is SGHTA and CDR2 is FQGTGA. The CDR3 is made up of 13 amino acids. V was shortened by 3 bases and J by 6 bases, with 11 bases between the two germline ends.

This clonotype was seen once. This rearrangement joins TRBV7-8 to TRBJ1-6; D remains ambiguous. The CDR3 is 12 residues long. V was trimmed by 3 bases and J by 10 bases, leaving 7 bases between them. Germline CDR1 reads SGHVS; CDR2 reads FQNEAQ. DNA of the CDR3: TGTGCCAGCAGCTTTTTGGCCTCACCCCTCCACTTT. Translation gives CASSFLASPLHF.

The chain uses TRBV11-1 and TRBJ2-5; D is perhaps TRBD1 or TRBD2 (5 bases each). Trimming removed 5 bases at V and 0 bases at J, with 19 bases between. CDR1 SGHAT and CDR2 FQDESV come from the germline V gene (reference sequence). The CDR3 totals 17 residues. The CDR3 sequence: CASSARDGLPYQETQYF. The CDR3 DNA sequence: TGTGCCAGCAGCGCCCGGGACGGACTTCCGTACCAAGAGACCCAGTACTTC.

This clonotype was seen a handful of times. The chain carries TRBV5-1 and TRBJ2-7; D is perhaps TRBD1 (6 bases). The CDR3 runs 15 residues. CDR1 is SGHRS and CDR2 is YFSETQ in the germline V gene. The V end was cut by 2 bases, the J end by 2 bases, with 14 bases between. CDR3 in DNA: TGCGCCAGCAGCTTAACAGGGCTATCGACCTACGAGCAGTACTTC. Translating gives CASSLTGLSTYEQYF.

This clonotype showed up just a few times. The chain joins TRBV4-2 to TRBJ1-4; unclear D gene. The CDR3 runs to 16 residues. V gave up 8 bases and J gave up 0 bases, with 16 bases separating them. Germline CDR1 is LGHNA and CDR2 is YNFKEQ. DNA of the CDR3: TGTGCCAGCCATCCTCGGCGGGGATCAACTAATGAAAAACTGTTTTTT. It specifies CASHPRRGSTNEKLFF.

The chain joins TRBV7-2 to TRBJ1-2; D remains ambiguous. The ends were cut back, 8 bases at V and 0 bases at J, with 19 bases in the middle. Germline V lookup: CDR1 SGHTA, CDR2 FQGNSA. This CDR3 has 16 amino acids. CDR3 nucleotide sequence: TGTGCCAGCGGTAACACCGGGCCTGCGACTAACTATGGCTACACCTTC. It translates to CASGNTGPATNYGYTF. The full variable domain, completed using reference TRBV7-2 and TRBJ1-2, is GAGVSQSPSNKVTEKGKDVELRCDPISGHTALYWYRQSLGQGLEFLIYFQGNSAPDKSGLPSDRFSAERTGGSVSTLTIQRTQQEDSAVYLCASGNTGPATNYGYTFGSGTRLTVV.

This clonotype was picked up a small number of times. The rearrangement uses TRBV7-9 and TRBJ2-1; unclear D gene. The CDR3 is made up of 15 amino acids. V was trimmed by 7 bases and J by 5 bases, leaving 18 bases between them. CDR1 and CDR2 (germline): SEHNR, FQNEAQ (reference sequence). The CDR3 DNA is TGTGCCAGCAACTCCGTTAGCAGTCGCAACAATGAGCAGTTCTTC. As protein: CASNSVSSRNNEQFF.

DNA for the CDR3: TGCAGCGTTGATCAGGGGGGCAATCAGCCCCAGCATTTT. It encodes CSVDQGGNQPQHF. The chain employs TRBV29-1 and TRBJ1-5, with 7 nucleotides matching TRBD1. This CDR3 has 13 residues. The V gene's germline CDR1 is SQVTM and CDR2 ANQGSEA. V gave up 3 bases and J gave up 2 bases; unmatched junction bases: 1.

The genes are TRBV20-1 and TRBJ1-1, with 8 bases identical to TRBD1. Unmatched junction bases numbered 7, after V lost 3 bases and J lost 10 bases. CDR3 size: 12 residues. Germline CDR1 DFQATT, CDR2 SNEGSKA (reference sequence). The CDR3 sequence is CSARMDRVGAFF. The CDR3 DNA is TGCAGTGCTAGGATGGACAGGGTTGGAGCTTTCTTT.